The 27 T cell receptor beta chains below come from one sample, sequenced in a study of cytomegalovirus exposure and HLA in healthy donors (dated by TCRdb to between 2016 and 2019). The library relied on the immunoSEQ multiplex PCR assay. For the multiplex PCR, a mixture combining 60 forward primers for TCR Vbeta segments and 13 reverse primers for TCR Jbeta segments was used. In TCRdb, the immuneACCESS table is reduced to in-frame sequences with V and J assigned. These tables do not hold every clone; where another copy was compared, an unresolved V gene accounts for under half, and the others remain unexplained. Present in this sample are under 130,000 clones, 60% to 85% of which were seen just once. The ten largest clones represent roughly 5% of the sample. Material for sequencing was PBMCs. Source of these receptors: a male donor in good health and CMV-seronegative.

Here the CDR3 DNA reads TGTGCCAGCAGCTCGGACAGGGGGATGTTGAACACCGGGGAGCTGTTTTTT. Translated, it gives CASSSDRGMLNTGELFF. The genes are TRBV7-3 and TRBJ2-2, with TRBD1 identical over 10 bases. The CDR3 sequence is 17 residues long. V was clipped by 4 bases and J by 1 base; unmatched bases: 6. CDR1 and CDR2 from the germline V gene are SGHTA and FQGTGA.

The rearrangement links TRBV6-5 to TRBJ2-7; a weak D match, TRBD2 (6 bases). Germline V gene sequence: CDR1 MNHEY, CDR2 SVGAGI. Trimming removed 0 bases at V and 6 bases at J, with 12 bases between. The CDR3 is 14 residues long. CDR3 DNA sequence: TGTGCCAGCAGTTACTCCCCGGAGCGGGCCGAGCAGTACTTC. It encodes CASSYSPERAEQYF.

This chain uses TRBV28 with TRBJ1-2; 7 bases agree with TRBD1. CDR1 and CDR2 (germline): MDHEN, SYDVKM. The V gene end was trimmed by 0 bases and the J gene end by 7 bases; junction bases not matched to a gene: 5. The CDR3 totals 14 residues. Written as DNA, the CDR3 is TGTGCCAGCAGTTTATGGGAGGGGGCGGTTGGCTACACCTTC. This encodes CASSLWEGAVGYTF.

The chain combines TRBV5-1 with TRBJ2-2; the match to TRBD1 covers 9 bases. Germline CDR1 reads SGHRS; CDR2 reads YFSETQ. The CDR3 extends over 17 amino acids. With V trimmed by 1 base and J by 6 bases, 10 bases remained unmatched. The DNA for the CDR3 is TGCGCCAGCAGCTTGACCTTGGGACAGGGTCCTCCCGGGGAGCTGTTTTTT. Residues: CASSLTLGQGPPGELFF. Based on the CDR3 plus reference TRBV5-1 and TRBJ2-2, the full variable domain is KAGVTQTPRYLIKTRGQQVTLSCSPISGHRSVSWYQQTPGQGLQFLFEYFSETQRNKGNFPGRFSGRQFSNSRSEMNVSTLELGDSALYLCASSLTLGQGPPGELFFGEGSRLTVL.

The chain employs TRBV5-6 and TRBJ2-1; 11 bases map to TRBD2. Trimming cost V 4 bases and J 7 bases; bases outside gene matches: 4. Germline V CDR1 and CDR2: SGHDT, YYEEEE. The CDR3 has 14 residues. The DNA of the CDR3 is TGTGCCAGCAGCAATCCTAGCGGGGGGAATGAGCAGTTCTTC. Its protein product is CASSNPSGGNEQFF.

The CDR3 bases are TGTGCCAGCAGCTTAGCCCCGGGACTAGCCATCTACGAGCAGTACTTC. Residues: CASSLAPGLAIYEQYF. The chain employs TRBV11-1 and TRBJ2-7; 9 nucleotides match TRBD2. Germline CDR1 is SGHAT and CDR2 is FQDESV (reference sequence). Losses at the gene ends were 0 bases for V and 3 bases for J; bases not matched to a gene: 6. The CDR3 runs 16 residues.

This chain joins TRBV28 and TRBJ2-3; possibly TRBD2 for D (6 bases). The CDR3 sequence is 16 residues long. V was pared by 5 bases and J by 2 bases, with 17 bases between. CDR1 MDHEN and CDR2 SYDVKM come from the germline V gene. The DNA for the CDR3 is TGTGCCAGCAGTGTGACTAGTTTCACCATCACAGATACGCAGTATTTT. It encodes CASSVTSFTITDTQYF. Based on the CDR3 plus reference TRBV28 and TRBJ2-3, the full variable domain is DVKVTQSSRYLVKRTGEKVFLECVQDMDHENMFWYRQDPGLGLRLIYFSYDVKMKEKGDIPEGYSVSREKKERFSLILESASTNQTSMYLCASSVTSFTITDTQYFGPGTRLTVL.

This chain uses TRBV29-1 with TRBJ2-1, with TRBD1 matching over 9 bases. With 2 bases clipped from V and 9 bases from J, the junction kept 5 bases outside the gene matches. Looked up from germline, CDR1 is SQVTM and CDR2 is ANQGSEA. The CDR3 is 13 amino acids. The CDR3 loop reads CSVEHRGQGEQFF. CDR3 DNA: TGCAGCGTTGAACACCGGGGACAGGGTGAGCAGTTCTTC.

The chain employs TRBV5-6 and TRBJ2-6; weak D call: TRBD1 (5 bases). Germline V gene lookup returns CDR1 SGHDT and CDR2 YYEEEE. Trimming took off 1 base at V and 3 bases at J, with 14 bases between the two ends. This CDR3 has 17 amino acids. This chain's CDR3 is CASSLYQGTDGANVLTF. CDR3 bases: TGTGCCAGCAGCTTGTATCAGGGAACGGATGGGGCCAACGTCCTGACTTTC.

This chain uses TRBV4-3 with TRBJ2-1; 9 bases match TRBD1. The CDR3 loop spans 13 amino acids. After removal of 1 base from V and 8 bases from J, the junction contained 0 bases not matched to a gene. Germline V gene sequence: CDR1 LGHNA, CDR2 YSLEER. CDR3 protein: CASSQGQGDEQFF. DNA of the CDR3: TGCGCCAGCAGCCAAGGACAGGGGGATGAGCAGTTCTTC.

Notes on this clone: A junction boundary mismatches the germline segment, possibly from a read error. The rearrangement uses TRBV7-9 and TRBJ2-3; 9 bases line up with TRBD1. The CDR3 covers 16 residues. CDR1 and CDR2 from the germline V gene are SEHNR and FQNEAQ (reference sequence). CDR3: CSSSSRPGQGQDTQYF. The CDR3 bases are TGTTCCAGCAGCTCCCGGCCGGGACAGGGTCAAGATACGCAGTATTTT.

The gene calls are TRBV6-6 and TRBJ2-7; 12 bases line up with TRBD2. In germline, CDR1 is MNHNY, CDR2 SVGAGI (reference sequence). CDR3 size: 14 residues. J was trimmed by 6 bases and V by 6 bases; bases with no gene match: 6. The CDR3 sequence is CASSSPGLAGEQYF. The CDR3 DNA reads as TGTGCCAGCAGCTCTCCGGGACTAGCGGGCGAGCAGTACTTC.

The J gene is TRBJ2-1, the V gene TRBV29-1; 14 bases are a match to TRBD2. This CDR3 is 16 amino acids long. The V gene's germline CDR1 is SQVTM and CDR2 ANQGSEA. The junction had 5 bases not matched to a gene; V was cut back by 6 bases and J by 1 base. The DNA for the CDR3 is TGCAGCGTCGTCGGACTAGCGGGAGGATCCTACAATGAGCAGTTCTTC. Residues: CSVVGLAGGSYNEQFF.

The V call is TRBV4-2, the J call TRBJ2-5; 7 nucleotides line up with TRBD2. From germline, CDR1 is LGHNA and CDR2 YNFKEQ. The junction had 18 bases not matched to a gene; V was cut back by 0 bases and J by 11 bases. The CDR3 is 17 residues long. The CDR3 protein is CASSQDATAGVESKQYF. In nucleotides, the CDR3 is TGTGCCAGCAGCCAAGACGCGACGGCGGGGGTGGAGAGCAAGCAGTACTTC.

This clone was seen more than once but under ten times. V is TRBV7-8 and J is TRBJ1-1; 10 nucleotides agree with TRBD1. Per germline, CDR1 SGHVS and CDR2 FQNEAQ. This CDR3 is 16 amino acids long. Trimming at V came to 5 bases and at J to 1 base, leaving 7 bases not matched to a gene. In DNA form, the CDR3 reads TGTGCCAGCAGCGCCCGGGACAGGGGCTCGAACACTGAAGCTTTCTTT. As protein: CASSARDRGSNTEAFF.

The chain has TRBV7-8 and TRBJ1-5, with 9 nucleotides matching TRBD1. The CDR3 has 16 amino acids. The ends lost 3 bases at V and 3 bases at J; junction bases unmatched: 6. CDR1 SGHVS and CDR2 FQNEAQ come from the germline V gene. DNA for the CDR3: TGTGCCAGCAGCTTCGGAACAGGGGGCGTCAATCAGCCCCAGCATTTT. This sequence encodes CASSFGTGGVNQPQHF.

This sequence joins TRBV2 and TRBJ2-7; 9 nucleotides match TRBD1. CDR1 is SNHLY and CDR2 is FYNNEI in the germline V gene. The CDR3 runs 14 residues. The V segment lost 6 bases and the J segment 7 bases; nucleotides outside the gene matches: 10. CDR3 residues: CASRYEQGAGEQYF. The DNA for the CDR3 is TGTGCCAGCAGATACGAACAGGGGGCTGGGGAGCAGTACTTC.

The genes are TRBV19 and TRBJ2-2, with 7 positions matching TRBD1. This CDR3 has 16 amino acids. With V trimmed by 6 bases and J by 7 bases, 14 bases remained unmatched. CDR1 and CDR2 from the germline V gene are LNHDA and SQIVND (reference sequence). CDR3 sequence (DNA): TGTGCCAGTAGATTGGTACAGGGGTACCACATCGGGGAGCTGTTTTTT. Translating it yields CASRLVQGYHIGELFF.

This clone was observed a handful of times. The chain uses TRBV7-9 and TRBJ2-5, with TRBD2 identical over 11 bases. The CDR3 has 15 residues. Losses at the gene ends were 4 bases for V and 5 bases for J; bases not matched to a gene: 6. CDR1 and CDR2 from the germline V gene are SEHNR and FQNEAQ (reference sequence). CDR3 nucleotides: TGTGCCAGCAGCTCCGTAGCGGGAGGGCCCGAGACCCAGTACTTC. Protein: CASSSVAGGPETQYF.

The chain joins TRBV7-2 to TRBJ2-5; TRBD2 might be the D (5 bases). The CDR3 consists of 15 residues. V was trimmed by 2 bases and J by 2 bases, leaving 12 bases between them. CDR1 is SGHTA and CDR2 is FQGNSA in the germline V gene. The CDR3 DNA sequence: TGTGCCAGCAGCTTAATGTCTAGCCTACAAGAGACCCAGTACTTC. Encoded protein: CASSLMSSLQETQYF. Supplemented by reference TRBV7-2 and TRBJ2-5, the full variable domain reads GAGVSQSPSNKVTEKGKDVELRCDPISGHTALYWYRQSLGQGLEFLIYFQGNSAPDKSGLPSDRFSAERTGGSVSTLTIQRTQQEDSAVYLCASSLMSSLQETQYFGPGTRLLVL.

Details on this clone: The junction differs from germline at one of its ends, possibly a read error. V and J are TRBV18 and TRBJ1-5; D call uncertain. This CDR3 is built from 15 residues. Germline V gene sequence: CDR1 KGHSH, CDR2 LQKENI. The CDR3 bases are TGTGCCAGCCCACCACAAACAACAGTCAATCAGCCCCAGCATTTT. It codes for CASPPQTTVNQPQHF.

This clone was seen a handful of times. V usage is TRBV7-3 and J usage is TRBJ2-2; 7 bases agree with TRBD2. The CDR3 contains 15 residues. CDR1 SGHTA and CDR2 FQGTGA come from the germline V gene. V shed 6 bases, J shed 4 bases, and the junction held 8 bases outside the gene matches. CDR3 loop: CASSRVAGATGELFF. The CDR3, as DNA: TGTGCCAGCAGTCGTGTCGCGGGAGCCACCGGGGAGCTGTTTTTT.

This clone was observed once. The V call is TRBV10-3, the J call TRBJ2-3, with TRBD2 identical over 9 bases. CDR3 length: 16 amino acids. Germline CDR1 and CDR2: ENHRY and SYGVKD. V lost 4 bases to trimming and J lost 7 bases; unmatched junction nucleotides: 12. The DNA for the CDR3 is TGTGCCATCAGTGGACAGTTGCGGGAGGGCCGGAATACGCAGTATTTT. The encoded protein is CAISGQLREGRNTQYF.

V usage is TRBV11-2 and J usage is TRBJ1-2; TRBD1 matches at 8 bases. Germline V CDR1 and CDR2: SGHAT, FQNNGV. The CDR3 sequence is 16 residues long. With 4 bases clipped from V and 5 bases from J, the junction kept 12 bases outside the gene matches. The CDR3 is CASSSPGRGLGYGYTF. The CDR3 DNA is TGTGCCAGCAGCTCCCCCGGCAGGGGGCTTGGGTATGGCTACACCTTC.

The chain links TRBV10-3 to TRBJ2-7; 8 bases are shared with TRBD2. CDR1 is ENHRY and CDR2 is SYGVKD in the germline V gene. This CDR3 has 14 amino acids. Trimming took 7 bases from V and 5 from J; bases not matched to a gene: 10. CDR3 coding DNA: TGTGCCATCAAGAACCCAGCGGGAGCTGACGAGCAGTACTTC. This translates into CAIKNPAGADEQYF.

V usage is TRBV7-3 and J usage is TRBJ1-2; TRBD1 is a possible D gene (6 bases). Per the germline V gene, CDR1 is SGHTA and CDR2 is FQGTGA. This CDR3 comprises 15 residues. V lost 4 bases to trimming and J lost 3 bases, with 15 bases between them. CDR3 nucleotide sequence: TGTGCCAGCAGCTCCTCGGCAGGGGCGGACTATGGCTACACCTTC. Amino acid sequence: CASSSSAGADYGYTF. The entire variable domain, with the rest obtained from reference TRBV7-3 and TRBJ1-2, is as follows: GAGVSQTPSNKVTEKGKYVELRCDPISGHTALYWYRQSLGQGPEFLIYFQGTGAADDSGLPNDRFFAVRPEGSVSTLKIQRTERGDSAVYLCASSSSAGADYGYTFGSGTRLTVV.

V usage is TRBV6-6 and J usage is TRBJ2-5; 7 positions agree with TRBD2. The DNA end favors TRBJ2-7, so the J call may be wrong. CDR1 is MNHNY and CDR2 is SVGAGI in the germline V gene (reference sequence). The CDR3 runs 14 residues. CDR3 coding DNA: TGTGCCAGCAGAAGTCGGGAGGAGTCCTACGAGCAGTACTTC. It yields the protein CASRSREESYEQYF.